This T cell receptor (beta chain) stems from a study of technical replicates of blood from a handful of donors. Only one count was recorded for this clone. Germline lookup yields CDR1 MGHRA and CDR2 YSYEKL. The CDR3 extends over 12 amino acids. The ends were cut back, 0 bases at V and 3 bases at J, with 2 bases in the middle. Using immunoSEQ multiplex PCR, the repertoire was profiled, and TCRdb retains in-frame clones only, with some absent. The sample lists tens of thousands of clones; roughly 96% were seen once. The specimen was T cells isolated from PBMCs. The V gene is TRBV4-1, the J gene TRBJ2-5; D remains ambiguous. The clonotype was recovered from a human donor in good health. In nucleotides, the CDR3 is TGCGCCAGCAGCCAAGATAAAGAGACCCAGTACTTC. This translates into CASSQDKETQYF.